The clone carrying this T cell receptor (beta chain) has only a few counts. The data derive from a study of human CD4 T cells and Enterobacteriaceae. All CD4+ cells other than CD45RA+CCR7+CD95- naive cells were sorted as memory, over 95% pure. Positive selection with CD4 and CD14 microbeads isolated CD4+ T cells and monocytes. Sorting first excluded CD8+, CD14+, CD16+, CD56+, CD19+ and CD25-bright cells. Germline CDR1 is SGHDN and CDR2 is FVKESK. With 0 bases removed from V and 0 bases from J, the gap between germline ends came to 18 bases. The CDR3 loop spans 18 amino acids. Sequencing used immunoSEQ multiplex PCR; TCRdb keeps in-frame clones, though not all of them. The sample yields some 26,000 clones, 65% to 85% seen once.

This clonotype originated in a human donor in good health. The sequenced sample was memory CD4+ T cells from blood. The rearrangement uses TRBV14 and TRBJ2-7; D is undetermined. CDR3 sequence (DNA): TGTGCCAGCAGCCAAGATCCCACCCAGCCAGAGAGCTCCTACGAGCAGTACTTC. Its translation: CASSQDPTQPESSYEQYF.